These T cell receptor beta chains were read from a single sample in a study of molecular identifiers for immune sequencing clone quantification. A single record per CDR3 protein comes from TCRdb applying MiXCR to the PCR reads. In the table there are under 650,000 distinct CDR3 sequences, 15% to 20% of which are singletons. The material sequenced was naive CD8+ T cells from blood, with Jurkat cell RNA spiked in. The receptors were gathered from a human donor in good health. Some libraries in this study had Jurkat cell RNA spiked in. CDR3s include the opening cysteine and the closing phenylalanine or tryptophan. A D gene is named only where the DNA matches it firmly. Clone size appears in some rows only: once, few, many, or a class for an expanded clone.

>TRBV6-5|TRBJ2-7|many|TRBD1
CASSYGDRGTYEQYF
TGTGCCAGCAGTTACGGGGACAGGGGGACCTACGAGCAGTACTTC
>TRBV2|TRBJ1-4|few|.
CASEPVPRGSNEKLFF
TGTGCCAGCGAACCGGTACCGCGGGGGTCTAATGAAAAACTGTTTTTT
>TRBV7-6|TRBJ1-1|many|.
CASSFIGGLETTGDPEAFF
TGTGCCAGCAGCTTTATTGGGGGCCTAGAGACTACGGGAGACCCTGAAGCTTTCTTT
>TRBV23-1|TRBJ1-2|many|TRBD1
CASTGQGNYGYTF
TGCGCCAGCACCGGACAGGGAAACTATGGCTACACCTTC
>TRBV6-5|TRBJ2-7|many|.
CASSYFKGDYEQYF
TGTGCCAGCAGTTACTTTAAAGGTGACTACGAGCAGTACTTC
>TRBV20-1|TRBJ2-3|many|.
CSASPGTVWDTQYF
TGCAGTGCCTCCCCCGGGACGGTTTGGGATACGCAGTATTTT
>TRBV13|TRBJ2-7|.|.
CASSQSLGRGEQYF
TGTGCCAGCAGCCAGTCCCTCGGAAGGGGCGAGCAGTACTTC
>TRBV4-3|TRBJ1-2|few|TRBD1
CASSQALGQEDGYTF
TGCGCCAGCAGCCAAGCTTTGGGACAGGAGGATGGCTACACCTTC
>TRBV27|TRBJ2-7|.|TRBD2
CASSQLAGVYERYF
TGTGCCAGCAGTCAACTAGCGGGGGTCTACGAGCGGTACTTC
>TRBV19|TRBJ2-2|many|TRBD2
CASSWGGPTGELFF
TGTGCCAGTAGTTGGGGGGGACCCACCGGGGAGCTGTTTTTT
>TRBV20-1|TRBJ2-3|many|.
CSAEGLPDTQYF
TGCAGTGCAGAGGGCCTCCCAGATACGCAGTATTTT
>TRBV19|TRBJ1-5|many|TRBD1
CASSTGQGRGQPQHF
TGTGCCAGTAGTACCGGACAGGGGAGGGGTCAGCCCCAGCATTTT
>TRBV4-3|TRBJ2-7|.|TRBD2
CASSQHRTSGGFYEQYF
TGCGCCAGCAGCCAACACCGGACTAGCGGGGGGTTCTACGAGCAGTACTTC
>TRBV28|TRBJ2-5|many|TRBD1
CASSFPTDPGQGKYQETQYF
TGTGCCAGCAGTTTCCCGACGGACCCGGGACAGGGAAAATACCAAGAGACCCAGTACTTC
>TRBV11-1|TRBJ2-7|.|TRBD1
CVSSLTGVYEQYF
TGTGTCAGCAGCCTGACAGGGGTCTACGAGCAGTACTTC
>TRBV19|TRBJ1-6|.|.
CASSMPPQGNSPLHF
TGTGCCAGTAGTATGCCTCCGCAGGGGAATTCACCCCTCCACTTT
>TRBV27|TRBJ2-4|many|TRBD1
CASSPPTGGFYF
TGTGCCAGCAGTCCCCCGACAGGGGGCTTTTACTTC
>TRBV20-1|TRBJ2-3|many|TRBD2
CSARDLSSAGIRTDTQYF
TGCAGTGCTAGAGATCTATCTTCAGCGGGGATACGCACAGATACGCAGTATTTT
>TRBV4-3|TRBJ2-2|.|TRBD1
CASSQGVGQGTGELFF
TGCGCCAGCAGCCAAGGCGTGGGACAGGGGACTGGGGAGCTGTTTTTT
>TRBV6-5|TRBJ2-2|once|TRBD1
CASSYAGPISPGQGALGELFF
TGTGCCAGCAGTTACGCGGGCCCAATTTCTCCGGGACAGGGGGCTCTCGGGGAGCTGTTTTTT
>TRBV29-1|TRBJ1-2|many|.
CSVVVSHGYTF
TGCAGCGTTGTGGTCAGTCATGGCTACACCTTC
>TRBV28|TRBJ2-1|many|TRBD2
CASSPPAGRGNEQFF
TGTGCCAGCAGTCCTCCAGCCGGGAGGGGCAATGAGCAGTTCTTC
>TRBV2|TRBJ1-5|many|.
CASSEARYSNQPQHF
TGTGCCAGCAGTGAAGCTAGGTATAGCAATCAGCCCCAGCATTTT
>TRBV7-6|TRBJ1-6|many|TRBD1
CASSLASGTGGGSPLHF
TGTGCCAGCAGCTTAGCTTCCGGGACAGGGGGTGGTTCACCCCTCCACTTT
>TRBV28|TRBJ1-5|many|.
CASSLRGRGNQPQHF
TGTGCCAGCAGTTTACGTGGACGGGGCAATCAGCCCCAGCATTTT
>TRBV4-3|TRBJ1-4|many|.
CASSQDRGASEKLFF
TGCGCCAGCAGCCAAGATAGGGGGGCCAGCGAAAAACTGTTTTTT
>TRBV19|TRBJ2-7|.|TRBD1
CATRQGATEQYF
TGTGCCACAAGACAGGGGGCGACCGAGCAGTACTTC
>TRBV27|TRBJ2-5|few|TRBD2
CASSLLTPSGGASETQYF
TGTGCCAGCAGTTTATTAACCCCTAGCGGGGGGGCCTCGGAGACCCAGTACTTC
>TRBV2|TRBJ1-2|many|.
CASIGANYGYTF
TGTGCCAGCATTGGAGCAAACTATGGCTACACCTTC
>TRBV18|TRBJ1-2|.|TRBD1
CASEGQGPYGYTF
TGTGCCAGCGAGGGACAGGGGCCCTATGGCTACACCTTC
>TRBV7-9|TRBJ2-3|.|TRBD2
CASRSGLAGGNTQYF
TGTGCCAGCAGGTCGGGACTAGCGGGGGGAAATACGCAGTATTTT
>TRBV5-1|TRBJ2-7|many|.
CASSIWDGLVDEQYF
TGCGCCAGCAGTATCTGGGATGGGCTAGTCGACGAGCAGTACTTC
>TRBV10-1|TRBJ2-7|many|.
CASSLIPLGFDFYEQYF
TGCGCCAGCAGTCTCATTCCTTTGGGGTTTGATTTCTACGAGCAGTACTTC
>TRBV5-1|TRBJ2-7|.|TRBD2
CASSPDGGIYKQYF
TGCGCCAGCAGCCCCGACGGGGGGATCTACAAGCAGTACTTC